The 18 T cell receptor beta chains presented below share a single source sample, sequenced in a study of control samples from healthy donors and cancer patients. TCRdb's copy holds only in-frame clones and misses some; the assay was immunoSEQ multiplex PCR. The data include roughly 200,000 clones; the top ten clones carry more than 2%. Sequencing used blood. These receptors all come from a woman under 40 in good health.

J is TRBJ1-6 and V is TRBV28; 7 bases align to TRBD1. The V segment lost 6 bases and the J segment 7 bases; nucleotides outside the gene matches: 9. This CDR3 is 15 amino acids long. Germline CDR1 MDHEN, CDR2 SYDVKM. CDR3 sequence reads: CASSPTGEGNSPLHF. DNA for the CDR3: TGTGCCAGCAGCCCTACAGGGGAGGGGAATTCACCCCTCCACTTT.

Comment on this clone: This sample includes further DNA sequences coding for the same CDR3. This chain uses TRBV5-1 with TRBJ1-5; 10 bases match TRBD1. Germline CDR1 reads SGHRS; CDR2 reads YFSETQ. The CDR3 has 14 residues. Trimming cost V 4 bases and J 4 bases; bases outside gene matches: 2. For the CDR3, the DNA is TGCGCCAGCAGCAGGACAGGGGGTAATCAGCCCCAGCATTTT. Translation gives CASSRTGGNQPQHF.

The rearrangement links TRBV15 to TRBJ1-3; TRBD1 might be the D (6 bases). The CDR3 extends over 16 amino acids. The V gene's germline CDR1 is LNHNV and CDR2 YYDKDF (reference sequence). Trimming pared 4 bases from V and 5 bases from J, leaving 18 bases between. CDR3 coding DNA: TGTGCCACCAGCACACAAACCGGGACAAAGCGAAACACCATATATTTT. Protein: CATSTQTGTKRNTIYF.

The J gene is TRBJ1-4, the V gene TRBV29-1, with D unresolved. This CDR3 spans 12 amino acids. Trimming shortened V by 0 bases and J by 1 base, and 0 bases separated the two germline ends. Germline V gene data show CDR1 as SQVTM and CDR2 as ANQGSEA. The CDR3 loop is CSVEETNEKLFF. DNA of the CDR3: TGCAGCGTTGAAGAAACTAATGAAAAACTGTTTTTT.

V and J are TRBV10-2 and TRBJ2-2, with D perhaps TRBD2 (7 bases). The CDR3 runs 14 residues. V lost 8 bases and J lost 10, with 20 bases in between. The germline V gene encodes CDR1 WSHSY and CDR2 SAAADI. CDR3 nucleotides: TGCGCCAGCGAAGGGGGGGGCAGGACTGAGGAGCTGTTTTTT. It codes for CASEGGGRTEELFF.

V usage is TRBV7-6 and J usage is TRBJ1-1; TRBD1 matches at 10 bases. The CDR3 sequence is 13 residues long. With 5 bases clipped from V and 6 bases from J, the junction kept 3 bases outside the gene matches. Germline CDR1 and CDR2: SGHVS and FNYEAQ. The CDR3 spells CASSRQGAAEAFF. The CDR3 DNA reads as TGTGCCAGCAGCCGACAGGGGGCAGCTGAAGCTTTCTTT.

V usage is TRBV2 and J usage is TRBJ1-5; unclear D gene. The CDR3 runs to 13 residues. With 6 bases removed from V and 1 base from J, the gap between germline ends came to 7 bases. From germline, CDR1 is SNHLY and CDR2 FYNNEI. CDR3 DNA sequence: TGTGCCAGCAGGCTTGACAGCAATCAGCCCCAGCATTTT. It encodes CASRLDSNQPQHF.

Notes on this clone: Within the sample, other DNA sequences also encode this same CDR3. This sequence joins TRBV28 and TRBJ1-1; TRBD1 matches at 7 bases. Germline V gene sequence: CDR1 MDHEN, CDR2 SYDVKM. J lost 0 bases, V lost 4 bases, and 2 bases had no gene match. CDR3 size: 14 residues. The CDR3, as DNA: TGTGCCAGCAGTTCGGGACAGCTGAACACTGAAGCTTTCTTT. It yields the protein CASSSGQLNTEAFF.

The chain links TRBV7-3 to TRBJ2-2; D is perhaps TRBD1 (5 bases). V was cut by 2 bases and J by 4 bases, with 5 bases left in between. This CDR3 contains 13 residues. Germline V gene data show CDR1 as SGHTA and CDR2 as FQGTGA. The CDR3: CASSLQGTGELFF. The CDR3 DNA follows: TGTGCCAGCAGCTTACAGGGCACCGGGGAGCTGTTTTTT.

The gene calls are TRBV6-5 and TRBJ1-5, with D perhaps TRBD1 (6 bases). Trimming took off 2 bases at V and 4 bases at J, with 9 bases between the two ends. The CDR3 has 14 amino acids. Germline loops: CDR1 MNHEY, CDR2 SVGAGI. The chain's CDR3 is CASSYVQGNQPQHF. The DNA for the CDR3 is TGTGCCAGCAGTTACGTACAGGGAAATCAGCCCCAGCATTTT.

The chain uses TRBV11-2 and TRBJ2-1; possibly TRBD1 for D (5 bases). Looked up from germline, CDR1 is SGHAT and CDR2 is FQNNGV. The CDR3 sequence is 18 residues long. The germline V and J ends were trimmed by 5 bases and 2 bases, with 22 bases remaining between them. The CDR3 DNA reads as TGTGCCAGCAGCCTGGGTATGTGGGGCGCCTGGCCCTACAATGAGCAGTTCTTC. Translation gives CASSLGMWGAWPYNEQFF.

The chain links TRBV6-5 to TRBJ2-7; D gene uncertain. CDR1 and CDR2 (germline): MNHEY, SVGAGI. Deletions cut 3 bases from V and 3 bases from J, with 9 bases between. CDR3 size: 13 residues. The CDR3 nucleotides read TGTGCCAGCAGTTATGGCAGCGTCTACGAGCAGTACTTC. Protein product: CASSYGSVYEQYF.

The V and J genes are TRBV3-1 (or the pseudogene TRBV3-2) and TRBJ2-3; D is uncertain. The germline CDR1 and CDR2 sequences are LGHDT and YNNKEL (reference sequence). The V and J ends lost 5 bases and 1 base respectively, with 7 bases between them. The CDR3 runs to 13 residues. The CDR3 sequence: CASSTRGTDTQYF. The CDR3 DNA is TGTGCCAGCAGCACCCGGGGCACAGATACGCAGTATTTT.

The CDR3 region is CASSLSIGSGYNEQFF. In DNA form, the CDR3 reads TGTGCCAGCAGTTTATCGATAGGGTCCGGTTACAATGAGCAGTTCTTC. This chain links TRBV27 with TRBJ2-1, with D hard to call. The CDR3 contains 16 residues. The ends were cut back, 0 bases at V and 4 bases at J, with 13 bases in the middle. The germline V gene has CDR1 MNHEY and CDR2 SMNVEV (reference sequence).

The chain is built from TRBV6-1 and TRBJ1-1, with D uncertain. This CDR3 comprises 13 residues. Germline V gives CDR1 MNHNS, CDR2 SASEGT. V lost 2 bases and J 6 bases, leaving 10 bases between the germline ends. CDR3: CASSENGWAEAFF. CDR3 sequence (DNA): TGTGCCAGCAGTGAAAACGGGTGGGCTGAAGCTTTCTTT.

The J gene is TRBJ1-5, the V gene TRBV7-2; 8 bases line up with TRBD1. CDR3 size: 16 residues. J gave up 3 bases and V 5 bases, and 9 bases lay outside the gene matches. Per the germline V gene, CDR1 is SGHTA and CDR2 is FQGNSA. The CDR3 region has the DNA TGTGCCAGCAGCGGCCCAGGGGGCTTTTTCAATCAGCCCCAGCATTTT. As protein: CASSGPGGFFNQPQHF.

This chain uses TRBV7-9 with TRBJ2-2; possibly TRBD1 or TRBD2 for D (6 bases each). The V and J ends lost 3 bases and 4 bases respectively, with 21 bases between them. The CDR3 runs to 18 residues. Germline values: CDR1 SEHNR, CDR2 FQNEAQ (reference sequence). Written as DNA, the CDR3 is TGTGCCAGCAGCTTCGAGGGGGTGCGGCTAGCGAGCACCGGGGAGCTGTTTTTT. It translates to CASSFEGVRLASTGELFF.

The chain carries TRBV7-3 and TRBJ2-1; 7 bases align to TRBD1. Germline-derived CDR1 and CDR2 are SGHTA and FQGTGA. This CDR3 spans 18 amino acids. The J segment lost 7 bases and the V segment lost 4 bases, leaving 19 bases of the junction unmatched. The CDR3 is CASSSLGSARQGPNEQFF. As DNA, the CDR3 is TGTGCCAGCAGCTCCCTCGGTAGTGCGAGACAGGGACCTAATGAGCAGTTCTTC.